The clone carrying this TCR beta chain showed up many times. The data derive from a study of Graves' ophthalmopathy and Graves' hyperthyroidism. V lost 6 bases, J lost 2 bases, and 21 bases lay in between. Germline-derived CDR1 and CDR2 are SGHRS and YFSETQ. This CDR3 spans 16 amino acids. RNA served as the template for amplifying TCR beta CDR3 regions. The library came from an HTBI-primed first-round RT-PCR and a second-round multiplex PCR. TCRdb fed the multiplex PCR reads into MiXCR, producing one record per CDR3 protein. The sample has approximately 500,000 distinct CDR3 sequences, about an eighth seen once.

The V call is TRBV5-1, the J call TRBJ2-7; D is possibly TRBD1 (6 bases). Sequencing was done on a sample of blood. The clonotype comes from a woman younger than 45 with Graves' ophthalmopathy. CDR3 loop: CASTAELTGGPYEQYF. The CDR3 coding sequence is TGCGCCAGCACGGCCGAATTGACAGGCGGGCCCTACGAGCAGTACTTC. The variable domain in full, completed from reference TRBV5-1 and TRBJ2-7, reads KAGVTQTPRYLIKTRGQQVTLSCSPISGHRSVSWYQQTPGQGLQFLFEYFSETQRNKGNFPGRFSGRQFSNSRSEMNVSTLELGDSALYLCASTAELTGGPYEQYFGPGTRLTVT.